This paragraph reports one TCR beta chain. There are a few counts of this clone. The clone's antigen remains unknown. The record has no base qualities; no much larger clone is one base away. V is clipped by 2 bases and J by 0 bases, and the sequence between their germline boundaries is 7 bases long. Counted from cysteine to phenylalanine, this CDR3 has 14 amino acids. Solely the CDR3 DNA is kept, with 42 bases framed from the first base. In the germline V gene, CDR1 corresponds to MRHNA and CDR2 to SNTAGT. The data are from a study of metastatic and nonmetastatic thyroid tumors (dated by TCRdb to 2020 to 2021). Looking at the study overall: Repertoires from peripheral blood and from tumor or nodule tissue samples of malignant and benign thyroid patients were compared.

The library was generated by PCR. The instrument was an Illumina HiSeq 4000. High-throughput sequencing was used to profile the TCR beta-chain CDR3 region of each patient. On the authors' methods: A classifier to discriminate distant-metastatic papillary thyroid cancer patients was built from CDR3 differences across clinicopathological groups. The Shannon index was used to assess repertoire diversity, and the Morisita-Horn index was used to assess tumor-blood repertoire similarity. TCRdb reran the public reads through fastp at Q25 and MiXCR, keeping productive beta chains. TCRdb, rather than the study authors, made the V and J calls. This sample has roughly 30,000 clones in its table, and 25% to 35% of those were observed once. The ten largest clones add up to roughly 31% of the sample. None of the patients had been given any treatment before thyroid surgery. Using T-cell receptor beta sequencing, the study looked back at clinical samples from patients collected from the early 2010s to the late 2010s.

Findings and caveats that apply to the study as a whole: In both blood and tumor samples, TCR beta diversity was reported to be significantly higher in malignant tumors than in benign nodules.

Recombination linked TRBV6-4 to TRBJ1-1, with the D segment identity uncertain. Sequenced input: blood. The clonotype originates from a female donor with papillary thyroid cancer or a benign thyroid nodule (not recorded which). Some clones in this sample may be carry-over from other donors' samples. The nucleotides are TGTGCCAGCAGTGACCGGGGAATGAACACTGAAGCTTTCTTT. Translated, it reads CASSDRGMNTEAFF.